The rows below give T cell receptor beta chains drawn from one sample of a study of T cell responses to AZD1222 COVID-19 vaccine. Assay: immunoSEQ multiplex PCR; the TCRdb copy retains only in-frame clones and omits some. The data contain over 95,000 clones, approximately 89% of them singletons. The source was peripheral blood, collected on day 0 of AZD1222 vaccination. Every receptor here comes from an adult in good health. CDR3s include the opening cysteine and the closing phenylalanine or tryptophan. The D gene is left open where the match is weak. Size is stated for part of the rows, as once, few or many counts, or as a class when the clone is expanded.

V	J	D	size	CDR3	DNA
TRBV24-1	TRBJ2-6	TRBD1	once	CATSRDSSFGANVLTF	TGTGCCACCAGTAGGGACAGTTCTTTTGGGGCCAACGTCCTGACTTTC
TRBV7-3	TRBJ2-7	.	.	CASSYLGAEQYF	TGTGCCAGCAGCTATCTAGGGGCCGAGCAGTACTTC
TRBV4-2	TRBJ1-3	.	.	CASSPGDTIYF	TGTGCCAGCAGCCCAGGCGACACCATATATTTT
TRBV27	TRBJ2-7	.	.	CASSSWTDSYEQYF	TGTGCCAGCAGTTCCTGGACGGACTCCTACGAGCAGTACTTC
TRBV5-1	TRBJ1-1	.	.	CASSSPRGGATEAFF	TGCGCCAGCAGCTCTCCCCGAGGGGGGGCGACTGAAGCTTTCTTT
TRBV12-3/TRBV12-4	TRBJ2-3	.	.	CASRGAGDTQYF	TGTGCCAGCAGGGGAGCAGGAGATACGCAGTATTTT
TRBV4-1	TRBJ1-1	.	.	CASSQATENTEAFF	TGCGCCAGCAGCCAGGCCACAGAGAACACTGAAGCTTTCTTT
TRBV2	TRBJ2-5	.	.	CASKRSQETQYF	TGTGCCAGCAAGCGCAGCCAAGAGACCCAGTACTTC
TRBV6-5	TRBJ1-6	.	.	CASSYSADRNSPLHF	TGTGCCAGCAGTTACTCGGCGGACAGAAATTCACCCCTCCACTTT
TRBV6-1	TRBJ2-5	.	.	CASSEGLIRRETQYF	TGTGCCAGCAGTGAGGGACTTATCCGGAGAGAGACCCAGTACTTC
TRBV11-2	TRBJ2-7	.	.	CASSSGGRSSYEQYF	TGTGCCAGCAGCTCAGGGGGGCGGAGTTCCTACGAGCAGTACTTC
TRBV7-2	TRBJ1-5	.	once	CASSPFGQPEPQHF	TGTGCCAGCAGCCCGTTTGGGCAACCCGAGCCCCAGCATTTT
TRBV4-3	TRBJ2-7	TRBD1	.	CASSHRTGGYEQYF	TGCGCCAGCAGCCATAGGACAGGAGGCTACGAGCAGTACTTC
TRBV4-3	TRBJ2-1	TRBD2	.	CASSSGGLPNEQFF	TGCGCCAGCAGTAGCGGGGGGCTACCCAATGAGCAGTTCTTC
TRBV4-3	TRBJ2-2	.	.	CASSQDSANTGELFF	TGCGCCAGCAGCCAAGATTCGGCGAACACCGGGGAGCTGTTTTTT
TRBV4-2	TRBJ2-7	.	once	CASSQNGQGTEQYF	TGTGCCAGCAGCCAGAATGGCCAGGGGACCGAGCAGTACTTC
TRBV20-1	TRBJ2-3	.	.	CSASGRVSTGDTQYF	TGCAGTGCTAGTGGTCGAGTATCCACGGGAGATACGCAGTATTTT
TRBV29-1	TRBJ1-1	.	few	CSVDRRLVNTEAFF	TGCAGCGTCGACCGTAGGTTAGTGAACACTGAAGCTTTCTTT
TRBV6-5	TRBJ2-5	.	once	CASSYSGIVQETQYF	TGTGCCAGCAGTTACTCGGGGATAGTTCAAGAGACCCAGTACTTC
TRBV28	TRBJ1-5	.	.	CASSFAGVSSNQPQHF	TGTGCCAGCAGTTTCGCAGGGGTCAGTAGCAATCAGCCCCAGCATTTT
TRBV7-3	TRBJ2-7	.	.	CASSGQRGYEQYF	TGTGCCAGCAGCGGACAGCGGGGCTACGAGCAGTACTTC
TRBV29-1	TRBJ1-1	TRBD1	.	CSVDWTGFTEAFF	TGCAGCGTTGATTGGACAGGCTTCACTGAAGCTTTCTTT
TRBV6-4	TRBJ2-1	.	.	CASSEGDNPSNEQFF	TGTGCCAGCAGTGAGGGGGACAACCCATCCAATGAGCAGTTCTTC
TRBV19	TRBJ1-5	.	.	CASNYRGGNQPQHF	TGTGCCAGTAACTATAGGGGGGGCAATCAGCCCCAGCATTTT
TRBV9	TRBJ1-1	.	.	CASSEGDMNTEAFF	TGTGCCAGCAGCGAAGGAGACATGAACACTGAAGCTTTCTTT
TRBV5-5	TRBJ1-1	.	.	CASSLSTRTSGTEAFF	TGTGCCAGCAGCCTTAGTACCCGGACTTCAGGGACTGAAGCTTTCTTT
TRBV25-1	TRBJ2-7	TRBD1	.	CASTGVYEQYF	TGTGCCAGTACAGGGGTTTACGAGCAGTACTTC
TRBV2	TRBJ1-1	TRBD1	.	CASCLLDRGPKVEAFF	TGTGCCAGCTGCCTCTTGGACAGGGGGCCTAAAGTTGAAGCTTTCTTT
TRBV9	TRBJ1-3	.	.	CASSPAGDYRGNTIYF	TGTGCCAGCAGCCCGGCCGGAGATTATCGGGGAAACACCATATATTTT
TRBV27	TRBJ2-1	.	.	CASSSPKGQGYYNEQFF	TGTGCCAGCAGTTCCCCAAAGGGGCAGGGGTACTACAATGAGCAGTTCTTC
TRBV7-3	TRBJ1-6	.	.	CASSLDRNGSPLHF	TGTGCCAGCAGCTTGGATCGTAATGGGTCACCCCTCCACTTT
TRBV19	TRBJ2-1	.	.	CASKDSVYNEQFF	TGTGCCAGTAAAGACAGCGTCTACAATGAGCAGTTCTTC
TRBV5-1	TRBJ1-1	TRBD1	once	CAPRTGGAYTEAFF	TGCGCCCCACGGACAGGGGGCGCTTACACTGAAGCTTTCTTT
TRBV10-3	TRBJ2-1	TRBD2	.	CAISSGGNSYNEQFF	TGTGCCATCAGTAGCGGGGGGAACTCCTACAATGAGCAGTTCTTC
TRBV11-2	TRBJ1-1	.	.	CASSLDFTDSRHTEAFF	TGTGCCAGCAGCTTAGACTTTACAGACAGTCGGCACACTGAAGCTTTCTTT
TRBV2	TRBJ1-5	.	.	CASSPTEIHSNQPQHF	TGTGCCAGCAGTCCGACAGAGATTCATAGCAATCAGCCCCAGCATTTT
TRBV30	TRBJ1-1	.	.	CAWSPGFTEAFF	TGTGCCTGGAGTCCCGGTTTCACTGAAGCTTTCTTT
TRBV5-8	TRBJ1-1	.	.	CASSLVGGAFF	TGTGCCAGCAGCTTGGTTGGGGGGGCTTTCTTT
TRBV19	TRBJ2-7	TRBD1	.	CASRPGQGVGEQYF	TGTGCCAGTAGACCTGGACAGGGGGTGGGCGAGCAGTACTTC
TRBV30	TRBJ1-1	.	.	CAWGGLNTEAFF	TGTGCCTGGGGTGGACTGAACACTGAAGCTTTCTTT
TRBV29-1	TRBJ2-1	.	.	CSVGVVRNHNEQFF	TGCAGCGTTGGAGTCGTGAGGAACCACAATGAGCAGTTCTTC
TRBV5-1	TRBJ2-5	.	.	CASNRRAEAYQETQYF	TGCGCCAGCAACCGGAGGGCAGAGGCGTACCAAGAGACCCAGTACTTC